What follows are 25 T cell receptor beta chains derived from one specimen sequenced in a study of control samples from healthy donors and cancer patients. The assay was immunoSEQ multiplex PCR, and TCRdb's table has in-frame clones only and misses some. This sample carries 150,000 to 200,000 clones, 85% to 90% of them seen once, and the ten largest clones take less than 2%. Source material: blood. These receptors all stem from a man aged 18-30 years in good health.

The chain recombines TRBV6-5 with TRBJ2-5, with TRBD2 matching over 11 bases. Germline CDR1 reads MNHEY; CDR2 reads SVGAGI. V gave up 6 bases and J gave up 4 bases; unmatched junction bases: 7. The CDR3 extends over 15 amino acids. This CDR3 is CASRRGLAGLETQYF. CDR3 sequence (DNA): TGTGCCAGCAGACGCGGACTAGCGGGCCTAGAGACCCAGTACTTC.

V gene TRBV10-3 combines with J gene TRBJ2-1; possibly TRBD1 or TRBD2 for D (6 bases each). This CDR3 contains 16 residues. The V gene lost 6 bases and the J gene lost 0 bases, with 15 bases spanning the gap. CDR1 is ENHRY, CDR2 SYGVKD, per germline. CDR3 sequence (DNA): TGTGCCATCAGCGACGGGGGCCGGAGCTCCTACAATGAGCAGTTCTTC. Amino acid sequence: CAISDGGRSSYNEQFF.

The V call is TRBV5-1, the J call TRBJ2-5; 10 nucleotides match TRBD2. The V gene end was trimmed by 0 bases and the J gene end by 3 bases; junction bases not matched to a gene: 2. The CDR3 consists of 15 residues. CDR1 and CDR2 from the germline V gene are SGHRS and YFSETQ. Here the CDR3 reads CASSLDGLAEETQYF. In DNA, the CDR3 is TGCGCCAGCAGCTTGGATGGACTAGCGGAAGAGACCCAGTACTTC.

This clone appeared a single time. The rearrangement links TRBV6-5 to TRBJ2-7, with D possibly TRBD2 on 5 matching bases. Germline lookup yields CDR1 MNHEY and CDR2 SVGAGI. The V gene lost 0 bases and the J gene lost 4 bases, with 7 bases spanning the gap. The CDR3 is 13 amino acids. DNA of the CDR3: TGTGCCAGCAGTTACTCCGGGGAATACGAGCAGTACTTC. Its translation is CASSYSGEYEQYF.

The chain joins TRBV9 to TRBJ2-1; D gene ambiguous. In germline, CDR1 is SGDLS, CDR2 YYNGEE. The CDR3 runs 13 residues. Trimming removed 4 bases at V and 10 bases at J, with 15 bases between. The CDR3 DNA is TGTGCCAGCAGCTTTTCTGGGGTTTCAGAGCAGTTCTTC. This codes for CASSFSGVSEQFF.

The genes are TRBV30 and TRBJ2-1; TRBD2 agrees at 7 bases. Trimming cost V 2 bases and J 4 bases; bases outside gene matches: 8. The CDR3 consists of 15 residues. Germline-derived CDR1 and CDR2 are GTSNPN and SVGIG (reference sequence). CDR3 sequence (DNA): TGTGCCTGGAGTCCCATGGGGGGGGAATACAATGAGCAGTTCTTC. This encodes CAWSPMGGEYNEQFF.

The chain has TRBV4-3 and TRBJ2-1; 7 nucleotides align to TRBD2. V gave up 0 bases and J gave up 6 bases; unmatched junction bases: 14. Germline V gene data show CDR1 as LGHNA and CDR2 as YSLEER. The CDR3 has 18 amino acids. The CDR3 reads CASSQDPLASGYGNEQFF. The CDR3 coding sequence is TGCGCCAGCAGCCAAGATCCCTTGGCTAGCGGTTATGGCAATGAGCAGTTCTTC.

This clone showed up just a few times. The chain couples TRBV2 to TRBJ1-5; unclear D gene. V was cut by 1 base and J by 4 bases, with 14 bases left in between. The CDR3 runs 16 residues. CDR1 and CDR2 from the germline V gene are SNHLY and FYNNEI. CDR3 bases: TGTGCCAGCAGTGAAGGAACTTTTGCTGGGAATCAGCCCCAGCATTTT. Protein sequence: CASSEGTFAGNQPQHF.

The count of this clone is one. The CDR3 coding sequence is TGTGCCAGCAGCTTAGGCCAGGGGACTTACGAGCAGTACTTC. This sequence encodes CASSLGQGTYEQYF. The gene calls are TRBV7-3 and TRBJ2-7; D possibly matches TRBD1 or TRBD2 (6 bases each). Germline CDR1 and CDR2: SGHTA and FQGTGA. The CDR3 has 14 residues. Trimming stripped 2 bases from V and 4 bases from J, with 12 bases between.

The CDR3 DNA reads TGTGCCAGCAGCGTAGCTCCGGACATAGACACAGATACGCAGTATTTT. The encoded protein is CASSVAPDIDTDTQYF. The rearrangement links TRBV9 to TRBJ2-3; possibly TRBD1 for D (5 bases). The CDR3 totals 16 residues. Germline V gene sequence: CDR1 SGDLS, CDR2 YYNGEE. V was shortened by 0 bases and J by 2 bases, with 13 bases between the two germline ends.

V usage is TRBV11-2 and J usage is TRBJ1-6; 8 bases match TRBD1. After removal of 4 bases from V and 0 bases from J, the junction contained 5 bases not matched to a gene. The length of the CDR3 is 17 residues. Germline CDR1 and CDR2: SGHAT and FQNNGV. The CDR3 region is CASSYQGASSYNSPLHF. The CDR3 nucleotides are TGTGCCAGCAGCTACCAGGGGGCAAGCTCCTATAATTCACCCCTCCACTTT.

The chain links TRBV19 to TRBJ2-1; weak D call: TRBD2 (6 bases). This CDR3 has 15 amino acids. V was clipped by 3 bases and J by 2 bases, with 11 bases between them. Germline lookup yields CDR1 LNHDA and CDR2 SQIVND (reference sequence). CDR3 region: CASSITSGAYNEQFF. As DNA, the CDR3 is TGTGCCAGTAGTATTACTTCGGGGGCCTACAATGAGCAGTTCTTC.

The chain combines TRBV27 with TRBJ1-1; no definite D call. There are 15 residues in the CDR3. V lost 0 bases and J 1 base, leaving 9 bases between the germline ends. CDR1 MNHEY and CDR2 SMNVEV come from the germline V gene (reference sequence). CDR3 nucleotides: TGTGCCAGCAGTTTATCGGCAGGTCCGAACACTGAAGCTTTCTTT. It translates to CASSLSAGPNTEAFF.

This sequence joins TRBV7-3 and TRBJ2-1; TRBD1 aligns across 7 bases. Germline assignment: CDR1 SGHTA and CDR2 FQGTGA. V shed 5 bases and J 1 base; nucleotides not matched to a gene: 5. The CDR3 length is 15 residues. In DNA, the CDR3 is TGTGCCAGCAGCCGACAGGGTGGATCCTACAATGAGCAGTTCTTC. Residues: CASSRQGGSYNEQFF.

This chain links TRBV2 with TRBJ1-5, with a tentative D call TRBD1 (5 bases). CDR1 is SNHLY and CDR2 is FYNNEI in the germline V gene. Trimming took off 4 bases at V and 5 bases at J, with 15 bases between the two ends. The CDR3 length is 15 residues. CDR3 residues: CASSAHRGFDQPQHF. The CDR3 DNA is TGTGCCAGCAGTGCTCACCGGGGGTTTGATCAGCCCCAGCATTTT.

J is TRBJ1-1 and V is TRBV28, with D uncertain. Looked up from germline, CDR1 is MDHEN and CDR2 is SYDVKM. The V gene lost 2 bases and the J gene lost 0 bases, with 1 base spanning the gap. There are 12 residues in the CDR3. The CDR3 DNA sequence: TGTGCCAGCAGTTTAGTGAACACTGAAGCTTTCTTT. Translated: CASSLVNTEAFF.

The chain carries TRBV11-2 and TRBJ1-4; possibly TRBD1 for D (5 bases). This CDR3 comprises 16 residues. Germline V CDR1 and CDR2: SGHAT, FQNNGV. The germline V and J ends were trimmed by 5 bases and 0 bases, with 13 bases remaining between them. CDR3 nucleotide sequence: TGTGCCAGCAGCAAAGGGGCCTCTGCAACTAATGAAAAACTGTTTTTT. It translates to CASSKGASATNEKLFF. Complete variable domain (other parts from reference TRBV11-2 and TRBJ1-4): EAGVAQSPRYKIIEKRQSVAFWCNPISGHATLYWYQQILGQGPKLLIQFQNNGVVDDSQLPKDRFSAERLKGVDSTLKIQPAKLEDSAVYLCASSKGASATNEKLFFGSGTQLSVL.

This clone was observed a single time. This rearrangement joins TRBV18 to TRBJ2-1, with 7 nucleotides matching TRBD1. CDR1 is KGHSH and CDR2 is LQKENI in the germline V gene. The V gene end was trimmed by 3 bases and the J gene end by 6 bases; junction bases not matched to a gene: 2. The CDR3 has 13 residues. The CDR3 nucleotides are TGTGCCAGCTCACCTGCAGGGGGCAATGAGCAGTTCTTC. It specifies CASSPAGGNEQFF.

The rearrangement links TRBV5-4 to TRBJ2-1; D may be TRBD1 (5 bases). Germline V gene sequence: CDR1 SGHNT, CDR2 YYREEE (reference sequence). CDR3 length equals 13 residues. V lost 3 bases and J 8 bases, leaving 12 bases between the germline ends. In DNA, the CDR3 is TGTGCCAGCAGCTCCCCTCCAGGGTATGAGCAGTTCTTC. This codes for CASSSPPGYEQFF.

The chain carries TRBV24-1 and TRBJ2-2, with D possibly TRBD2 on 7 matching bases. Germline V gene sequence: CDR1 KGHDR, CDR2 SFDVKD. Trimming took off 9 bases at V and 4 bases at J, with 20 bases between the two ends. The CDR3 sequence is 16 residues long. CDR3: CATSLRGAGRTGELFF. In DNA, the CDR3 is TGTGCCACCTCCCTACGGGGGGCGGGGCGCACCGGGGAGCTGTTTTTT.

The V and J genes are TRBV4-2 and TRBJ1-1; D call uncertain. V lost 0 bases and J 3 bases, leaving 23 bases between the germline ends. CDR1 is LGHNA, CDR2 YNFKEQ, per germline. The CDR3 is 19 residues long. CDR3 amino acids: CASSQDRQGMVLEDTEAFF. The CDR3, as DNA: TGTGCCAGCAGCCAAGATCGGCAAGGGATGGTGTTAGAGGACACTGAAGCTTTCTTT.

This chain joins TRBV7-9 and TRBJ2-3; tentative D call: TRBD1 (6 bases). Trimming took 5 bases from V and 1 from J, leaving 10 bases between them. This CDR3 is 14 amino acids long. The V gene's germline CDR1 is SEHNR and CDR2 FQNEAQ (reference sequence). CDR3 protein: CASSAYRGTDTQYF. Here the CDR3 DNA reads TGTGCCAGCAGCGCCTACAGGGGCACAGATACGCAGTATTTT.

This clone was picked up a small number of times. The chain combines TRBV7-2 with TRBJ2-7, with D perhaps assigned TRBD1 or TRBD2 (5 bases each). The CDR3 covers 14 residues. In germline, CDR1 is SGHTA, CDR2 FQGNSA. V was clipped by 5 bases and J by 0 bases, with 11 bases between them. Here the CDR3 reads CASSPEGTSYEQYF. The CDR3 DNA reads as TGTGCCAGCAGCCCCGAGGGGACCTCCTACGAGCAGTACTTC.

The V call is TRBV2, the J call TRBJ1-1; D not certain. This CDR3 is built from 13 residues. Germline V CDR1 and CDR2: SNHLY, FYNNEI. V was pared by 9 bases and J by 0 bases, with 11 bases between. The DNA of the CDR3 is TGTGCCAGTTCTTCAGAGATGAACACTGAAGCTTTCTTT. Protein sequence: CASSSEMNTEAFF.

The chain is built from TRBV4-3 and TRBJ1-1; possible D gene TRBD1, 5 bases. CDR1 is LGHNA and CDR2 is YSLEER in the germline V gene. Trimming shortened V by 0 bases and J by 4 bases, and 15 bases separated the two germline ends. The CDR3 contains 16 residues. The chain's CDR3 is CASSQEPSGAGTEAFF. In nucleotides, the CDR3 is TGCGCCAGCAGCCAAGAGCCATCTGGGGCGGGCACTGAAGCTTTCTTT.